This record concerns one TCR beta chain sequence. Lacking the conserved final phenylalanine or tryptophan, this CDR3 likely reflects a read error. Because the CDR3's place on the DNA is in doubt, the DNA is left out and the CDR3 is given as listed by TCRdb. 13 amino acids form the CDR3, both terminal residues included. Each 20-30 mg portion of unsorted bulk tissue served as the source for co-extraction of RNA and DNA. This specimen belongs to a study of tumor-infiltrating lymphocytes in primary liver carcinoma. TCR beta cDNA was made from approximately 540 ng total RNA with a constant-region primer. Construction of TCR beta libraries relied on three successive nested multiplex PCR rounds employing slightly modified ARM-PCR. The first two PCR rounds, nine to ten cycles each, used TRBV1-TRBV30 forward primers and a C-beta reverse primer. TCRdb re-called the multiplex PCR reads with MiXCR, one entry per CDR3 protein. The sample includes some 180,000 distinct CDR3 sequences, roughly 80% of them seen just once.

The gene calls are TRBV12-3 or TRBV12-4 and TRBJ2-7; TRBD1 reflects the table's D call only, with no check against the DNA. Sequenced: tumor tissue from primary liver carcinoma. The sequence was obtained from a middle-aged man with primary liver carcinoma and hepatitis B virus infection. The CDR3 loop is CASTLTSSYEQYY.